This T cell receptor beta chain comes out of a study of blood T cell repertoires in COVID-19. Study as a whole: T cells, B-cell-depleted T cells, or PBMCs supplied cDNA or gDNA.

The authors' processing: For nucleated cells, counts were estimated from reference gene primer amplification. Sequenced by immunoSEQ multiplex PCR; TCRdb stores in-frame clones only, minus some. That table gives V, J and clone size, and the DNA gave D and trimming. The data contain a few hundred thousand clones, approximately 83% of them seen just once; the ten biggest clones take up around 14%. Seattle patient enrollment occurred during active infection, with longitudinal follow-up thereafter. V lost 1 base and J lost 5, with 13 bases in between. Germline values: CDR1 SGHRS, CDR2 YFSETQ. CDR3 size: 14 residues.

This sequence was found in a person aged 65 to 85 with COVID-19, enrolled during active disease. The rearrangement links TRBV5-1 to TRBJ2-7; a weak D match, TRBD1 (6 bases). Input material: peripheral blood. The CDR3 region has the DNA TGCGCCAGCAGCTTGAACAGGGAAAAGGACGAGCAGTACTTC. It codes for CASSLNREKDEQYF.